Presented here are 22 T cell receptor beta chains from one specimen sequenced in a study of blood T cell repertoires in COVID-19. Sequencing used immunoSEQ multiplex PCR; TCRdb keeps in-frame clones, though not all of them. The table has 300,000 to 350,000 clones, around 88% seen once. Sample: peripheral blood. These receptors were collected from a woman aged 25-40 years with COVID-19, enrolled during active disease.

This clone was seen just once. The gene calls are TRBV6-6 and TRBJ2-3; the D gene is possibly TRBD1 (5 bases). Trimming left V 6 bases short and J 6 bases short, with 7 bases between. This CDR3 has 11 amino acids. Germline V gives CDR1 MNHNY, CDR2 SVGAGI (reference sequence). DNA for the CDR3: TGTGCCAGCAGGAACAGGGATACGCAGTATTTT. It codes for CASRNRDTQYF.

In this sample, this clone turned up once. The V call is TRBV9, the J call TRBJ1-1, with a weak D call TRBD1 (6 bases). The CDR3 sequence is 15 residues long. V lost 1 base and J lost 6, with 16 bases in between. Germline V gives CDR1 SGDLS, CDR2 YYNGEE. For the CDR3, the DNA is TGTGCCAGCAGCGTACGGCCCACAGGGAGGGCTGAAGCTTTCTTT. This codes for CASSVRPTGRAEAFF.

CDR3 protein: CASSAGTSGGHPRETQYF. DNA of the CDR3: TGTGCCAGCAGCGCCGGGACTAGCGGGGGACACCCCCGAGAGACCCAGTACTTC. This chain links TRBV9 with TRBJ2-5, with 14 bases fitting TRBD2. Germline V gene sequence: CDR1 SGDLS, CDR2 YYNGEE. Unmatched junction bases numbered 11, after V lost 3 bases and J lost 4 bases. The length of the CDR3 is 18 residues.

This chain connects TRBV6-1 to TRBJ2-3; the D gene is possibly TRBD2 (6 bases). CDR1 is MNHNS and CDR2 is SASEGT in the germline V gene. V was cut by 4 bases and J by 3 bases, with 17 bases left in between. This CDR3 is 16 amino acids long. The CDR3 loop is CASSGRRGSGTDTQYF. CDR3 nucleotides: TGTGCCAGCAGTGGGCGTCGGGGTAGCGGAACAGATACGCAGTATTTT.

The chain carries TRBV7-2 and TRBJ2-7; 10 nucleotides align to TRBD1. Germline loops: CDR1 SGHTA, CDR2 FQGNSA. CDR3 length: 15 residues. V was pared by 3 bases and J by 6 bases, with 8 bases of the junction left unmatched. This CDR3 reads CASSFKGQGNFEQYF. CDR3 coding DNA: TGTGCCAGCAGCTTTAAGGGACAGGGGAACTTCGAGCAGTACTTC.

This rearrangement joins TRBV10-2 to TRBJ1-2; 7 nucleotides align to TRBD1. The ends lost 10 bases at V and 0 bases at J; junction bases unmatched: 8. Germline values: CDR1 WSHSY, CDR2 SAAADI. This CDR3 comprises 14 residues. The CDR3 DNA reads as TGCGCCACCATTCCGACAGGGACTAACTATGGCTACACCTTC. Translated: CATIPTGTNYGYTF.

The chain couples TRBV7-9 to TRBJ1-4, with no clear D. In germline, CDR1 is SEHNR, CDR2 FQNEAQ (reference sequence). The CDR3 runs to 13 residues. Trimming stripped 1 base from V and 6 bases from J, with 6 bases between. The CDR3, as DNA: TGTGCCAGCAGCTTAGACTCTGATGAAAAACTGTTTTTT. Translated: CASSLDSDEKLFF.

The CDR3 loop is CASSADSEKLFF. DNA of the CDR3: TGTGCCAGCAGTGCGGACAGCGAAAAACTGTTTTTT. The chain carries TRBV25-1 and TRBJ1-4, with D maybe TRBD1 (6 bases). Germline-derived CDR1 and CDR2 are MGHDK and SYGVNS. This CDR3 is 12 amino acids long. Trimming pared 4 bases from V and 8 bases from J, leaving 8 bases between.

This clone was seen just once. This rearrangement joins TRBV5-6 to TRBJ2-1, with D perhaps matching TRBD1 (6 bases). The CDR3 loop spans 15 amino acids. CDR1 is SGHDT, CDR2 YYEEEE, per germline. V lost 0 bases and J lost 15, with 22 bases in between. CDR3 loop: CASSLGQASFDLGFF. The DNA of the CDR3 is TGTGCCAGCAGCTTGGGACAGGCGTCTTTCGACTTAGGGTTCTTC.

V gene TRBV11-3 combines with J gene TRBJ1-1, with TRBD1 identical over 8 bases. The germline CDR1 and CDR2 sequences are SGHNT and YENEEA. The CDR3 spans 15 residues. V was pared by 5 bases and J by 2 bases, with 7 bases of the junction left unmatched. CDR3 amino acids: CASSAYRGYNTEAFF. CDR3 nucleotides: TGTGCCAGCAGCGCTTACAGGGGGTACAACACTGAAGCTTTCTTT.

This rearrangement joins TRBV4-1 to TRBJ1-3, with TRBD1 matching 8 bases. CDR1 is MGHRA and CDR2 is YSYEKL in the germline V gene. Trimming at V came to 2 bases and at J to 0 bases, leaving 12 bases not matched to a gene. CDR3 length equals 19 residues. The CDR3 is CASSQPTGQARVSGNTIYF. The DNA of the CDR3 is TGCGCCAGCAGCCAACCGACGGGACAGGCCCGGGTCTCTGGAAACACCATATATTTT.

The J gene is TRBJ1-3, the V gene TRBV14; perhaps TRBD1 as D (6 bases). Germline V gene lookup returns CDR1 SGHDN and CDR2 FVKESK. The CDR3 covers 16 residues. V was trimmed by 3 bases and J by 1 base, leaving 13 bases between them. Here the CDR3 reads CASSQFTGPSGNTIYF. The CDR3 bases are TGTGCCAGCAGCCAGTTTACAGGGCCTTCTGGAAACACCATATATTTT.

This clone was seen just once. The J gene is TRBJ2-7, the V gene TRBV7-8; 11 nucleotides line up with TRBD2. The germline CDR1 and CDR2 sequences are SGHVS and FQNEAQ. This CDR3 is 14 amino acids long. The trim removed 5 bases at V and 3 bases at J, leaving 3 bases unmatched. Here the CDR3 DNA reads TGTGCCAGCAGCCCGACTAGCGGGGTCTACGAGCAGTACTTC. Translated, it gives CASSPTSGVYEQYF.

This chain connects TRBV7-2 to TRBJ2-1; no firm D call. The CDR3 covers 13 residues. The V end lost 4 bases, the J end lost 7 bases, and 11 bases lay between the germline ends. Germline CDR1 reads SGHTA; CDR2 reads FQGNSA. CDR3 sequence: CASSWAPANEQFF. Written as DNA, the CDR3 is TGTGCCAGCAGCTGGGCCCCAGCAAATGAGCAGTTCTTC.

This sequence joins TRBV2 and TRBJ2-2; a weak D match, TRBD1 (6 bases). The germline V gene has CDR1 SNHLY and CDR2 FYNNEI. This CDR3 spans 15 amino acids. Trimming took 6 bases from V and 4 from J, leaving 15 bases between them. For the CDR3, the DNA is TGTGCCAGCAGAGGCTGGGGGCCGGCCACCGGGGAGCTGTTTTTT. This codes for CASRGWGPATGELFF. Full variable domain (remainder filled in from reference TRBV2 and TRBJ2-2): EPEVTQTPSHQVTQMGQEVILRCVPISNHLYFYWYRQILGQKVEFLVSFYNNEISEKSEIFDDQFSVERPDGSNFTLKIRSTKLEDSAMYFCASRGWGPATGELFFGEGSRLTVL.

The chain is built from TRBV12-3 or TRBV12-4 and TRBJ1-2; 8 bases agree with TRBD1. The CDR3 has 13 residues. V lost 6 bases, J lost 7 bases, and 7 bases stayed unmatched. CDR3: CASSPGQGFGYTF. The CDR3 DNA reads as TGTGCCAGCAGCCCTGGACAGGGTTTTGGCTACACCTTC.

This chain connects TRBV2 to TRBJ1-3; no reliable D call. Germline V lookup: CDR1 SNHLY, CDR2 FYNNEI. The CDR3 is 13 residues long. V was pared by 10 bases and J by 4 bases, with 14 bases between. CDR3 nucleotide sequence: TGTGCCAAGCAAGTAGAGAGGGGAAACACCATATATTTT. Residues: CAKQVERGNTIYF. Drawing the rest from reference TRBV2 and TRBJ1-3, the complete variable domain is EPEVTQTPSHQVTQMGQEVILRCVPISNHLYFYWYRQILGQKVEFLVSFYNNEISEKSEIFDDQFSVERPDGSNFTLKIRSTKLEDSAMYFCAKQVERGNTIYFGEGSWLTVV.

The chain couples TRBV15 to TRBJ1-1; D unclear. Germline assignment: CDR1 LNHNV and CDR2 YYDKDF (reference sequence). The CDR3 totals 15 residues. Trimming took off 2 bases at V and 3 bases at J, with 13 bases between the two ends. CDR3 protein: CATSRSSLSDTEAFF. As DNA, the CDR3 is TGTGCCACCAGCAGATCGAGTTTATCGGACACTGAAGCTTTCTTT.

A few counts support this clone. The same CDR3 also results from other DNA sequences found in this sample. The V and J genes are TRBV5-6 and TRBJ1-5; weak D call: TRBD1 (5 bases). The V gene lost 0 bases and the J gene lost 4 bases, with 5 bases spanning the gap. The germline V gene encodes CDR1 SGHDT and CDR2 YYEEEE. CDR3 size: 13 residues. DNA of the CDR3: TGTGCCAGCAGCTTGGGACAGAATCAGCCCCAGCATTTT. It is translated as CASSLGQNQPQHF. Based on the CDR3 plus reference TRBV5-6 and TRBJ1-5, the full variable domain is DAGVTQSPTHLIKTRGQQVTLRCSPKSGHDTVSWYQQALGQGPQFIFQYYEEEERQRGNFPDRFSGHQFPNYSSELNVNALLLGDSALYLCASSLGQNQPQHFGDGTRLSIL.

The chain couples TRBV18 to TRBJ2-7; D unresolved. Germline loops: CDR1 KGHSH, CDR2 LQKENI. CDR3 length: 13 amino acids. V lost 3 bases to trimming and J lost 4 bases, with 10 bases between them. This CDR3 reads CASSPSRFYEQYF. The CDR3 DNA sequence: TGTGCCAGCTCACCTTCCAGGTTTTACGAGCAGTACTTC.

This clone was counted a single time. The rearrangement uses TRBV19 and TRBJ2-3; the D gene is possibly TRBD1 (5 bases). With 5 bases removed from V and 6 bases from J, the gap between germline ends came to 15 bases. In germline, CDR1 is LNHDA, CDR2 SQIVND (reference sequence). This CDR3 spans 14 amino acids. CDR3 in amino acids: CASSSPGPRDTQYF. The CDR3 DNA follows: TGTGCCAGTAGTTCCCCAGGGCCGCGGGATACGCAGTATTTT.

This sequence joins TRBV6-5 and TRBJ1-1; 7 nucleotides match TRBD1. The CDR3 loop spans 12 amino acids. Germline CDR1 is MNHEY and CDR2 is SVGAGI. J gave up 4 bases and V 8 bases, and 4 bases lay outside the gene matches. DNA for the CDR3: TGTGCCAGCCTATCAGGGGGCACTGAAGCTTTCTTT. It yields the protein CASLSGGTEAFF.